Included here is one TCR beta chain sequence, with context. Its antigen is not identified. The data stem from a study of identical twins. TCRdb analysed the 5' RACE reads with MiXCR anew, one entry per CDR3 protein. Here the sample spans 600,000 to 850,000 distinct CDR3 sequences, roughly 20% being singletons. Study observations and caveats: Insertions ran lower in abundant cord blood beta clonotypes, though not in memory repertoires.

V lost 3 bases, J lost 4 bases, and 0 bases stayed unmatched. Germline lookup yields CDR1 LNHNV and CDR2 YYDKDF (reference sequence). The CDR3 loop spans 15 amino acids. This same sample was also part of a study on T cells expressing NK-cell markers.

The material sequenced was PBMCs. This sequence originates from a woman aged 18 to 35 in good health. The chain recombines TRBV15 with TRBJ2-1, with 13 nucleotides matching TRBD2. In nucleotides, the CDR3 is TGTGCCACCAGCAGGGGACTAGCGGGGTACAATGAGCAGTTCTTC. Its translation: CATSRGLAGYNEQFF.